This TCR beta chain is from a study of T cell responses to AZD1222 COVID-19 vaccine. Points from the study as a whole: Spike-wide coverage was observed for vaccine-associated CD4 TCRs, with dominant responses at 160-218 and 743-854.

CDR1 SQVTM and CDR2 ANQGSEA come from the germline V gene. The length of the CDR3 is 15 residues. V lost 2 bases to trimming and J lost 9 bases, with 20 bases between them. A single count supports this clone. Its cognate antigen is unknown. Some clones are missing from TCRdb's copy, which holds only in-frame ones; the method was immunoSEQ multiplex PCR. The table shows roughly 160,000 clones, with 85% to 95% occurring only once. Sequencing used peripheral blood, obtained on day 0 of AZD1222 vaccination. The chain employs TRBV29-1 and TRBJ1-3; D might be TRBD1 (5 bases). This sequence was found in an adult in good health. The CDR3 DNA reads as TGCAGCGTTGAATTTCGGGCCCCAGGGTCCTCCACCATATATTTT. It translates to CSVEFRAPGSSTIYF.